This T cell receptor (beta chain) was identified during a study of HIV-infected patients and healthy controls. This clonotype was recorded at least ten times. As yet, its antigen is unknown. The CDR3 runs 16 residues. Trimming cost V 0 bases and J 6 bases, with 16 bases left between them. Germline values: CDR1 LGHDT, CDR2 YNNKEL (reference sequence). No cell fractionation was done, so the repertoire covers all unsorted peripheral blood T cells. Findings of the study overall: Healthy controls shared more CDR3 sequences between individuals than HIV-infected patients did. Slight age and sex differences between study cohorts did not explain the diversity differences.

cDNA was made from around 0.45 ug RNA using alpha and beta constant primers. Separate chain-specific third strand synthesis with multiplexing indices produced the alpha and beta libraries. A single primer pair per chain amplified all rearrangements, with per-molecule barcodes. TCRdb independently ran MiXCR on the 5' RACE reads; one entry per CDR3 protein. The sample has nearly 25,000 distinct CDR3 sequences, approximately 7.7% seen once. The material sequenced was blood. The chain combines TRBV3-1 with TRBJ2-3; no definite D call. The source of this sequence is an adult in good health. CDR3 residues: CASSQDKGGHGDTQYF. In DNA, the CDR3 is TGTGCCAGCAGCCAAGATAAAGGCGGTCACGGGGATACGCAGTATTTT.